The 17 T cell receptor beta chains reported below all come from one sample, sequenced in a study of T cell changes during pregnancy in multiple sclerosis. The data were produced by immunoSEQ multiplex PCR, yet TCRdb's version contains in-frame clones alone and is incomplete. The sample includes around 110,000 clones, roughly nine tenths of them seen just once. The specimen was peripheral blood, collected before pregnancy. These receptors came from a female donor with multiple sclerosis, enrolled in a pregnancy study.

This clone was recorded only once. An end of the junction does not agree with germline; a read error may underlie this. The chain joins TRBV5-4 to TRBJ2-5, with TRBD1 matching 8 bases. The CDR3 is 13 residues long. Germline CDR1 SGHNT, CDR2 YYREEE (reference sequence). This CDR3 reads CASSQGAHETQYF. DNA of the CDR3: TGCGCCAGCAGCCAGGGGGCACACGAGACCCAGTACTTC.

V usage is TRBV19 and J usage is TRBJ1-5; 9 nucleotides agree with TRBD1. Losses at the gene ends were 7 bases for V and 4 bases for J; bases not matched to a gene: 11. CDR1 LNHDA and CDR2 SQIVND come from the germline V gene (reference sequence). The CDR3 consists of 16 residues. CDR3 nucleotides: TGTGCCAGTACCCCAGGACAGGGGAGAGAGAATCAGCCCCAGCATTTT. It yields the protein CASTPGQGRENQPQHF.

The rearrangement joins TRBV6-6 to TRBJ1-4; the match to TRBD1 covers 8 bases. V shed 5 bases, J shed 7 bases, and the junction held 9 bases outside the gene matches. The CDR3 runs 15 residues. CDR1 is MNHNY and CDR2 is SVGAGI in the germline V gene (reference sequence). The CDR3 nucleotides are TGTGCCAGCAGTCCAGCAGGGGGCCGAGGTGAAAAACTGTTTTTT. Protein: CASSPAGGRGEKLFF.

This chain uses TRBV5-6 with TRBJ2-7; 7 bases fit TRBD2. V was pared by 4 bases and J by 3 bases, with 13 bases of the junction left unmatched. The germline gives CDR1 SGHDT, CDR2 YYEEEE. The CDR3 has 16 amino acids. CDR3 amino acids: CASSPGGGRTDYEQYF. The CDR3 DNA sequence: TGTGCCAGCAGCCCGGGAGGTGGGAGAACCGACTACGAGCAGTACTTC.

V usage is TRBV5-1 and J usage is TRBJ2-7, with 8 bases identical to TRBD2. There are 14 residues in the CDR3. Germline lookup yields CDR1 SGHRS and CDR2 YFSETQ. Trimming took 5 bases from V and 8 from J; bases not matched to a gene: 12. CDR3 in amino acids: CASSQLAVSGKQYF. The CDR3 bases are TGCGCCAGCAGTCAACTAGCGGTCTCCGGGAAGCAGTACTTC. The full variable domain, completed using reference TRBV5-1 and TRBJ2-7, is KAGVTQTPRYLIKTRGQQVTLSCSPISGHRSVSWYQQTPGQGLQFLFEYFSETQRNKGNFPGRFSGRQFSNSRSEMNVSTLELGDSALYLCASSQLAVSGKQYFGPGTRLTVT.

The V and J genes are TRBV28 and TRBJ2-1; 13 bases agree with TRBD2. The V gene end was trimmed by 5 bases and the J gene end by 9 bases; junction bases not matched to a gene: 7. The CDR3 consists of 15 residues. CDR1 and CDR2 (germline): MDHEN, SYDVKM. CDR3: CASSQLAGGPGEQFF. The DNA for the CDR3 is TGTGCCAGCAGTCAACTAGCGGGAGGGCCGGGTGAGCAGTTCTTC.

The genes are TRBV5-1 and TRBJ2-2; TRBD2 matches 7 bases. The germline gives CDR1 SGHRS, CDR2 YFSETQ. The CDR3 has 15 residues. With V trimmed by 3 bases and J by 2 bases, 4 bases remained unmatched. CDR3 amino acids: CASSWTRQNTGELFF. DNA of the CDR3: TGCGCCAGCAGCTGGACTAGACAAAACACCGGGGAGCTGTTTTTT.

The chain links TRBV7-9 to TRBJ1-2; 8 nucleotides line up with TRBD1. CDR1 is SEHNR, CDR2 FQNEAQ, per germline (reference sequence). CDR3 length equals 15 residues. Unmatched junction bases numbered 12, after V lost 4 bases and J lost 8 bases. The DNA of the CDR3 is TGTGCCAGCAGCTCTAGACAGGGGCCCCTTTCGGGCTACACCTTC. Translation gives CASSSRQGPLSGYTF.

J is TRBJ1-5 and V is TRBV10-3; perhaps TRBD1 as D (5 bases). This CDR3 contains 15 residues. Germline CDR1 is ENHRY and CDR2 is SYGVKD. Trimming took 1 base from V and 1 from J, leaving 8 bases between them. CDR3 DNA: TGTGCCATCAGTGAGTTTAAGGGGAGCAATCAGCCCCAGCATTTT. It specifies CAISEFKGSNQPQHF.

The chain is built from TRBV11-2 and TRBJ2-1; TRBD2 agrees at 8 bases. There are 14 residues in the CDR3. Looked up from germline, CDR1 is SGHAT and CDR2 is FQNNGV. V was pared by 1 base and J by 5 bases, with 1 base of the junction left unmatched. The DNA for the CDR3 is TGTGCCAGCAGCTTAGCCGGGAGGGACAATGAGCAGTTCTTC. Translation: CASSLAGRDNEQFF.

This sequence joins TRBV6-6 and TRBJ2-5, with D uncertain. The length of the CDR3 is 13 residues. Trimming left V 5 bases short and J 4 bases short, with 11 bases between. Germline V gene data show CDR1 as MNHNY and CDR2 as SVGAGI (reference sequence). CDR3 loop: CASSTYPRETQYF. The CDR3 bases are TGTGCCAGCAGTACATACCCAAGAGAGACCCAGTACTTC.

The gene calls are TRBV7-8 and TRBJ2-3, with TRBD2 matching over 8 bases. The ends lost 1 base at V and 4 bases at J; junction bases unmatched: 4. Germline V gene data show CDR1 as SGHVS and CDR2 as FQNEAQ. There are 15 residues in the CDR3. The CDR3 loop is CASSLVAGRADTQYF. For the CDR3, the DNA is TGTGCCAGCAGCTTAGTAGCCGGGAGGGCAGATACGCAGTATTTT.

The chain uses TRBV5-6 and TRBJ1-3; D perhaps matches TRBD1 (5 bases). Per the germline V gene, CDR1 is SGHDT and CDR2 is YYEEEE. The CDR3 is 16 amino acids. V dropped 4 bases and J dropped 0 bases, with 14 bases sitting between them. Here the CDR3 reads CASSLYRPYSGNTIYF. The CDR3, as DNA: TGTGCCAGCAGCCTCTACAGGCCCTACTCTGGAAACACCATATATTTT.

This sequence joins TRBV6-4 and TRBJ2-1, with a possible D match to TRBD2 (5 bases). The V and J ends lost 3 bases and 6 bases respectively, with 15 bases between them. The CDR3 is 15 residues long. CDR1 is MRHNA and CDR2 is SNTAGT in the germline V gene. CDR3: CASSETDTSGNEQFF. Here the CDR3 DNA reads TGTGCCAGCAGTGAGACCGACACAAGCGGCAATGAGCAGTTCTTC.

The J gene is TRBJ2-1, the V gene TRBV14, with 7 bases that match TRBD1. Trimming removed 1 base from V and 6 bases from J; junction bases left unmatched: 6. The CDR3 spans 15 residues. CDR1 SGHDN and CDR2 FVKESK come from the germline V gene. The CDR3 DNA reads TGTGCCAGCAGCCAAGTAGGGGGCCTGGGCAATGAGCAGTTCTTC. Protein sequence: CASSQVGGLGNEQFF. Full variable domain (remainder filled in from reference TRBV14 and TRBJ2-1): EAGVTQFPSHSVIEKGQTVTLRCDPISGHDNLYWYRRVMGKEIKFLLHFVKESKQDESGMPNNRFLAERTGGTYSTLKVQPAELEDSGVYFCASSQVGGLGNEQFFGPGTRLTVL.

The count of this clone is one. The rearrangement uses TRBV6-1 and TRBJ1-6, with a tentative D call TRBD1 (5 bases). Germline CDR1 reads MNHNS; CDR2 reads SASEGT. V lost 2 bases and J lost 8, with 19 bases in between. The CDR3 has 17 residues. The CDR3 DNA is TGTGCCAGCAGTGAACTCAGTTGGCGGGGCTTGGATTCACCCCTCCACTTT. Translation gives CASSELSWRGLDSPLHF.

The CDR3 DNA is TGTGCCAGCAGTACGACTAGCGGGAGGCTCAGATTGCAGTTCTTC. It is translated as CASSTTSGRLRLQFF. The chain carries TRBV2 and TRBJ2-1; the match to TRBD2 covers 13 bases. This CDR3 is built from 15 residues. The germline V gene has CDR1 SNHLY and CDR2 FYNNEI. With V trimmed by 5 bases and J by 12 bases, 10 bases remained unmatched.